This record looks at one T cell receptor beta chain sequence and its context. No cognate antigen has been identified for it. The limits of the CDR3 on the DNA are not certain, so only TCRdb's listed CDR3 is given. The immunoSEQ Assay was used to sequence TCRbeta CDR3 regions. After extraction, genomic DNA underwent amplification by bias-controlled multiplex PCR, followed by high-throughput sequencing. The paper's processing steps were these. To quantify the absolute abundance of each unique TCRbeta CDR3 region, sequences were collapsed and filtered. Usable DNA was measured by amplifying reference genes present in all nucleated cells, and TCRbeta template counts were normalized to that usable DNA to estimate T cell fraction. Repertoire TCRs were annotated as SARS-CoV-2-specific by exact matching of V gene, CDR3 amino acid sequence and J gene to a known reactive TCR set. The reference SARS-CoV-2 TCR set was derived from MIRA and filtered for enrichment in COVID-19-positive ImmuneCODE repertoires, a step that removed public or cross-reactive TCRs. Using the MIRA antigens, annotated TCRs were further analysed by specific ORF or by position within an ORF. Depth was the summed frequency of annotated unique rearrangements, while breadth was defined as annotated unique rearrangements over total unique productive rearrangements. TCR breadth was compared between groups using two-sided Wilcoxon rank-sum tests. The clones in this table, taken by TCRdb from immuneACCESS, are in-frame only. Not every clone is retained; where verified, under half of the shortfall comes from an unresolved V gene, and the cause of the rest is unknown. V, J and clone size are taken as reported in that table, and D and trimming were inferred from the DNA itself. This sample comprises roughly 700,000 clones, 80% to 90% of them detected only once. The ten largest clones represent about 1.5% of the sample.

Taken with the paper, the label for treatment or condition translates to: around 19 received Ad26.COV2.S at low or high dose, single or two shots; about 5 received placebo; per-sample allocation not given. Repertoires of vaccine and placebo recipients were sequenced from samples taken on day 63 after the first injection. In Cohort 1b, about 25 adults aged 18-55 years were enrolled at a single site in Boston, USA, between 29 July and 7 August 2020. As a vaccine, Ad26.COV2.S was a replication-incompetent adenovirus type 26 vector that expressed a prefusion-stabilized SARS-CoV-2 spike protein derived from the original Wuhan strain. These data belong to a study of Ad26.COV2.S vaccination and SARS-CoV-2 variants (dated by TCRdb to the early 2020s). Notes on the research overall: Donors in the vaccine arm were drawn from COV1001, a phase I-IIa trial of Ad26.COV2.S in healthy adults that was multicentre, randomized, double-blind and placebo-controlled. Sequencing of the TCRbeta repertoire served to evaluate the specificity and breadth of SARS-CoV-2-reactive T cell receptors following Ad26.COV2.S vaccination. A total of approximately 30 samples were included in the TCR-sequenced set, comprising 19 Ad26.COV2.S vaccine recipients, 5 placebo recipients and 8 SARS-CoV-2 convalescent individuals. Participants in the trial were split at random into five groups of five each, receiving low-dose or high-dose Ad26.COV2.S once or twice, or else placebo on both occasions. Dosing of Ad26.COV2.S was intramuscular, at either 5x10^10 or 1x10^11 viral particles, delivered as one shot or as two shots spaced 56 days apart. Investigators did not know the trial group allocation while performing experiments and assessing outcomes. The investigation overall reported the following: The authors noted that total T cell responses may have been underestimated by the TCR breadth and depth analyses. Comparable non-spike TCR breadth was observed between vaccine and placebo recipients, consistent with only spike being contained in the vaccine. Spike-specific TCR breadth was higher in Ad26.COV2.S recipients than in placebo recipients (P = 0.0014). Comparing responses between vaccine doses or regimens was not something the study was powered to do. After vaccination, substantial breadth of spike-specific CD8+ and CD4+ T cell responses was reported.

CDR1 and CDR2 were assigned from the germline V gene as SNHLY and FYNNEI. The CDR3 goes from the cysteine to the phenylalanine over 15 residues. This sequence was found in a person between 18 and 65 years old who received the Ad26.COV2.S COVID-19 vaccine or a placebo. The sequencing used peripheral blood, collected in a trial of Ad26.COV2.S vaccine versus placebo. The chain is assembled from TRBV2 and TRBJ2-7; the D call of TRBD1 is as the table states it, not checked on the DNA. The CDR3 here reads CASSSSTGTTYEQYF.